This T cell receptor (beta chain) was sequenced in a study of STAT5B mutations in CD4+ large granular lymphocyte leukemia. Regarding the study as a whole: No patients shared main leukemic clonotypes, though about 24% appeared at low frequency elsewhere.

Sequencing was performed with immunoSEQ multiplex PCR; in TCRdb, only in-frame clones are kept and a portion is missing. The data hold almost 30,000 clones, with roughly three quarters observed a single time. Trimming removed 1 base at V and 1 base at J, with 10 bases between. CDR3 size: 15 residues. CDR1 is SEHNR and CDR2 is FQNEAQ in the germline V gene (reference sequence). In the case of this clone: The antigen is unknown.

The receptor's source is a human donor in good health. What was sequenced was CD4+ T cells from blood buffy coats. This chain links TRBV7-9 with TRBJ2-5, with D unclear. This chain's CDR3 is CASSLVPASQETQYF. The CDR3 nucleotides are TGTGCCAGCAGCTTAGTGCCTGCAAGCCAAGAGACCCAGTACTTC.